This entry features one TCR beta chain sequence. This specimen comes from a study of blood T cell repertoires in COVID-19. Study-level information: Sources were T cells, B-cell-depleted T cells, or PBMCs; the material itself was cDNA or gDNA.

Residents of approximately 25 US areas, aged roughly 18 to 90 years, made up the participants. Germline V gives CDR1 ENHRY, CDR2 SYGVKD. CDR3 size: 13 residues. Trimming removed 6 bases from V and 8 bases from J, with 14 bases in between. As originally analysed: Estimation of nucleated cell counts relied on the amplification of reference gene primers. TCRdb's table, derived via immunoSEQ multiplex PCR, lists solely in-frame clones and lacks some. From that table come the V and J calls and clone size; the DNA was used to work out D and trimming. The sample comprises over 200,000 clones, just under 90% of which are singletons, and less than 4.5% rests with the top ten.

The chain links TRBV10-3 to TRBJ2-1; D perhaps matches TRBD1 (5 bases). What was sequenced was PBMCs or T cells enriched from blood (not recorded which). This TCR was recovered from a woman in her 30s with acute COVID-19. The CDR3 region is CAISERQLDEQFF. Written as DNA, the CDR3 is TGTGCCATCAGCGAACGACAGCTGGATGAGCAGTTCTTC.